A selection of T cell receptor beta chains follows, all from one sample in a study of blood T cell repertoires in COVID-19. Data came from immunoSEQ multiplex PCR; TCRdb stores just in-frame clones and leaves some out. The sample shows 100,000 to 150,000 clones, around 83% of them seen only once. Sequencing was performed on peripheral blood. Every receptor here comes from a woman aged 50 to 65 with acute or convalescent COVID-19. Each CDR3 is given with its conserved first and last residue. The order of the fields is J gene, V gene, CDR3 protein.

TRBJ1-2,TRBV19,CASSMSVHYTF
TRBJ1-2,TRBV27,CASSLSHTNPLTDRWANGYTF
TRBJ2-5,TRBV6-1,CASSESPVKETQYF
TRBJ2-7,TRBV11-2,CASSQQGHEQYF
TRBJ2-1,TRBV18,CASSPPGLNVDHNYNEQFF
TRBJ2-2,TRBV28,CAAKTGNTGELFF
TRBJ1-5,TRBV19,CASSTTGGELSNQPQHF
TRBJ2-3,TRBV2,CASRKIVGGTDTQYF
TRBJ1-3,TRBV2,CASMRASGNTIYF
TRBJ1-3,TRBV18,CASSPLAVSSGNTIYF
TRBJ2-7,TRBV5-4,CASSTSVMAGGTYEQYF
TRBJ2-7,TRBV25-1,CASSEYRLAGGPVHEQYF
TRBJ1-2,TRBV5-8,CASSFVTGEDGYTF
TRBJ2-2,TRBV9,CASSAVGGTGELFF
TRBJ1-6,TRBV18,CASSPLDNSPLHF